Listed here are 22 T cell receptor beta chains from one sample, sequenced in a study of blood T cell repertoires in COVID-19. Data came from immunoSEQ multiplex PCR; TCRdb stores just in-frame clones and leaves some out. The sample lists about 36,000 clones, around 85% occurring once. The sequencing sample was made of peripheral blood. The receptors here all came from a human donor in a cohort sampled during active COVID-19.

The V gene is TRBV7-9, the J gene TRBJ2-3, with no clear D. Germline V gene data show CDR1 as SEHNR and CDR2 as FQNEAQ (reference sequence). V dropped 5 bases and J dropped 6 bases, with 6 bases sitting between them. This CDR3 is built from 11 residues. The CDR3 here is CASSDMDTQYF. The CDR3 bases are TGTGCCAGCAGCGACATGGATACGCAGTATTTT.

This chain connects TRBV15 to TRBJ1-6; D not certain. The CDR3 runs to 12 residues. V shed 0 bases and J shed 12 bases, with 6 bases lying between them. CDR1 and CDR2 from the germline V gene are LNHNV and YYDKDF (reference sequence). The CDR3 nucleotides are TGTGCCACCAGCAGAGATCGACTACCCCTCCACTTT. Translating it yields CATSRDRLPLHF.

The chain is built from TRBV6-2 or TRBV6-3 and TRBJ2-7; a possible D gene is TRBD2 (5 bases). The CDR3 length is 12 residues. Trimming removed 5 bases from V and 3 bases from J, with 8 bases in between. Germline CDR1 is MNHEY and CDR2 is SVGEGT. The CDR3 spells CASSQTNYEQYF. Here the CDR3 DNA reads TGTGCCAGCAGTCAGACTAACTACGAGCAGTACTTC.

The chain has TRBV5-1 and TRBJ2-5, with TRBD2 matching 7 bases. V dropped 0 bases and J dropped 5; count of bases not matched to a gene: 1. This CDR3 is built from 13 residues. Germline CDR1 is SGHRS and CDR2 is YFSETQ. The DNA of the CDR3 is TGCGCCAGCAGCTTGGCCGGGGGGGAGACCCAGTACTTC. The encoded protein is CASSLAGGETQYF. Together with reference TRBV5-1 and TRBJ2-5, the CDR3 gives the full variable domain: KAGVTQTPRYLIKTRGQQVTLSCSPISGHRSVSWYQQTPGQGLQFLFEYFSETQRNKGNFPGRFSGRQFSNSRSEMNVSTLELGDSALYLCASSLAGGETQYFGPGTRLLVL.

This clone was detected only a few times. This chain connects TRBV2 to TRBJ2-7; TRBD2 aligns across 8 bases. CDR1 is SNHLY, CDR2 FYNNEI, per germline. Unmatched junction bases numbered 7, after V lost 6 bases and J lost 0 bases. This CDR3 spans 15 amino acids. This CDR3 is CASRAQRGSSYEQYF. CDR3 coding DNA: TGTGCCAGCAGGGCGCAGCGGGGGAGCTCCTACGAGCAGTACTTC.

This sequence joins TRBV28 and TRBJ1-6; 7 bases map to TRBD1. V dropped 6 bases and J dropped 5; count of bases not matched to a gene: 7. CDR3 length equals 15 residues. Germline V gene lookup returns CDR1 MDHEN and CDR2 SYDVKM. The CDR3 region is CASRGSTGNNSPLHF. The CDR3, as DNA: TGTGCCAGCAGGGGATCGACAGGGAATAATTCACCCCTCCACTTT.

The chain recombines TRBV21-1 with TRBJ1-3; the table's D call, TRBD1, has no DNA check behind it. TRBV21-1 is annotated as a pseudogene. The CDR3 covers 18 residues. The CDR3 is CASSKKKTQVPSGNTIYF. In DNA, the CDR3 is TGTGCCAGCAGCAAAAAAAAGACACAGGTACCCTCTGGAAACACCATATATTTT.

V gene TRBV6-2 or TRBV6-3 combines with J gene TRBJ2-3; D remains ambiguous. V lost 1 base, J lost 6 bases, and 5 bases lay in between. Germline lookup yields CDR1 MNHEY and CDR2 SVGEGT. The CDR3 totals 12 residues. DNA for the CDR3: TGTGCCAGCAGTTACTACGCGGATACGCAGTATTTT. Amino acids: CASSYYADTQYF.

The rearrangement uses TRBV7-9 and TRBJ1-1; D might be TRBD1 (5 bases). CDR3 length equals 16 residues. In germline, CDR1 is SEHNR, CDR2 FQNEAQ (reference sequence). The V and J ends lost 4 bases and 5 bases respectively, with 20 bases between them. DNA for the CDR3: TGTGCCAGCAGCTCCGAAGTAGGAGGGGTCGGGACTGAAGCTTTCTTT. It is translated as CASSSEVGGVGTEAFF.

The chain joins TRBV28 to TRBJ1-2, with D possibly matching TRBD1 (5 bases). This CDR3 is 14 amino acids long. Germline CDR1 MDHEN, CDR2 SYDVKM. V lost 6 bases to trimming and J lost 4 bases, with 15 bases between them. The CDR3 DNA follows: TGTGCCAGCAGCCCGGGGGGAACATTCTATGGCTACACCTTC. Residues: CASSPGGTFYGYTF.

The V and J genes are TRBV4-2 and TRBJ2-7; TRBD2 aligns across 14 bases. Germline CDR1 reads LGHNA; CDR2 reads YNFKEQ. The trim removed 0 bases at V and 0 bases at J, leaving 7 bases unmatched. This CDR3 is 19 amino acids long. CDR3 residues: CASSQETSGGAYASYEQYF. As DNA, the CDR3 is TGTGCCAGCAGCCAAGAGACTAGCGGGGGGGCTTATGCCTCCTACGAGCAGTACTTC.

The CDR3 loop is CASSATGTSYQPQHF. The DNA for the CDR3 is TGTGCCAGCAGCGCGACCGGGACATCTTATCAGCCCCAGCATTTT. This chain links TRBV9 with TRBJ1-5, with D perhaps matching TRBD1 (6 bases). The CDR3 is 15 amino acids. Germline V gene data show CDR1 as SGDLS and CDR2 as YYNGEE. The V end lost 3 bases, the J end lost 5 bases, and 15 bases lay between the germline ends.

V gene TRBV6-6 combines with J gene TRBJ2-2; 10 nucleotides match TRBD1. The germline V gene has CDR1 MNHNY and CDR2 SVGAGI (reference sequence). This CDR3 has 15 amino acids. V was clipped by 2 bases and J by 6 bases; unmatched bases: 3. This CDR3 is CASSYDRGQSGELFF. CDR3 nucleotide sequence: TGTGCCAGCAGTTACGACAGGGGGCAATCCGGGGAGCTGTTTTTT.

The gene calls are TRBV9 and TRBJ2-7, with TRBD2 matching over 9 bases. CDR3 length: 13 residues. From germline, CDR1 is SGDLS and CDR2 YYNGEE. The J segment lost 6 bases and the V segment lost 3 bases, leaving 4 bases of the junction unmatched. This chain's CDR3 is CASSGGGAGEQYF. The CDR3 nucleotides read TGTGCCAGCAGCGGCGGGGGGGCCGGCGAGCAGTACTTC.

This chain links TRBV6-5 with TRBJ1-1, with D possibly being TRBD1 (6 bases). Per germline, CDR1 MNHEY and CDR2 SVGAGI. This CDR3 spans 15 amino acids. Trimming removed 7 bases at V and 4 bases at J, with 19 bases between. CDR3 region: CASKVDGEGGTEAFF. CDR3 in DNA: TGTGCCAGCAAGGTCGACGGGGAAGGGGGCACTGAAGCTTTCTTT.

J is TRBJ2-5 and V is TRBV24-1; TRBD1 matches at 9 bases. The CDR3 covers 15 residues. The V segment lost 4 bases and the J segment 4 bases; nucleotides outside the gene matches: 6. The V gene's germline CDR1 is KGHDR and CDR2 SFDVKD. CDR3 in DNA: TGTGCCACCAGTGAAACCGGACAGGGGCGAGAGACCCAGTACTTC. Its translation: CATSETGQGRETQYF.

The chain joins TRBV5-1 to TRBJ1-2; no definite D call. Trimming shortened V by 4 bases and J by 4 bases, and 17 bases separated the two germline ends. Germline V gene data show CDR1 as SGHRS and CDR2 as YFSETQ. The CDR3 is 15 residues long. CDR3 nucleotide sequence: TGCGCCAGCAGCCGTGAGGGCGCCAACTTCTATGGCTACACCTTC. Translation gives CASSREGANFYGYTF. The complete variable domain, with remaining parts taken from reference TRBV5-1 and TRBJ1-2, reads KAGVTQTPRYLIKTRGQQVTLSCSPISGHRSVSWYQQTPGQGLQFLFEYFSETQRNKGNFPGRFSGRQFSNSRSEMNVSTLELGDSALYLCASSREGANFYGYTFGSGTRLTVV.

The V call is TRBV9, the J call TRBJ1-2; TRBD1 is a possible D gene (6 bases). The germline V gene has CDR1 SGDLS and CDR2 YYNGEE. There are 14 residues in the CDR3. V was cut by 0 bases and J by 8 bases, with 14 bases left in between. CDR3 protein: CASSVDAGVGGYTF. The CDR3 coding sequence is TGTGCCAGCAGCGTAGATGCAGGGGTCGGCGGCTACACCTTC.

A remark on this clone: This could be a read error, since a much larger clone is one nucleotide away. This chain connects TRBV7-2 to TRBJ2-5; D is uncertain. Between the trimmed V and J ends, which lost 5 bases and 5 bases, there was a span of 9 bases. The CDR3 consists of 12 residues. Per the germline V gene, CDR1 is SGHTA and CDR2 is FQGNSA. The CDR3 nucleotides read TGTGCCAGCAGCCTCGAGGTGGAGACCCAGTACTTC. Amino acid sequence: CASSLEVETQYF.

For the CDR3, the DNA is TGTGCCAGCAGCTTGGGGCGGGGCACTAATGAAAAACTGTTTTTT. Its translation is CASSLGRGTNEKLFF. V and J are TRBV5-8 and TRBJ1-4, with TRBD1 as a possible D gene (5 bases). From germline, CDR1 is SGHTS and CDR2 YDEGEE. V was pared by 0 bases and J by 2 bases, with 8 bases between. This CDR3 contains 15 residues.

This chain joins TRBV5-1 and TRBJ2-3, with 9 bases fitting TRBD2. Germline lookup yields CDR1 SGHRS and CDR2 YFSETQ. V lost 4 bases, J lost 5 bases, and 11 bases stayed unmatched. The CDR3 runs to 16 residues. CDR3 amino acids: CASSPPSGGLEDTQYF. The CDR3, as DNA: TGCGCCAGCAGCCCCCCCAGCGGGGGGCTGGAAGATACGCAGTATTTT.

The V and J genes are TRBV4-3 and TRBJ2-2; 12 positions match TRBD2. The length of the CDR3 is 19 residues. The V and J ends lost 0 bases and 4 bases, in that order; junction bases with no gene match: 9. In germline, CDR1 is LGHNA, CDR2 YSLEER. CDR3 sequence reads: CASSQDLPGLAGLTGELFF. As DNA, the CDR3 is TGCGCCAGCAGCCAAGATCTCCCTGGACTAGCGGGGCTCACCGGGGAGCTGTTTTTT.